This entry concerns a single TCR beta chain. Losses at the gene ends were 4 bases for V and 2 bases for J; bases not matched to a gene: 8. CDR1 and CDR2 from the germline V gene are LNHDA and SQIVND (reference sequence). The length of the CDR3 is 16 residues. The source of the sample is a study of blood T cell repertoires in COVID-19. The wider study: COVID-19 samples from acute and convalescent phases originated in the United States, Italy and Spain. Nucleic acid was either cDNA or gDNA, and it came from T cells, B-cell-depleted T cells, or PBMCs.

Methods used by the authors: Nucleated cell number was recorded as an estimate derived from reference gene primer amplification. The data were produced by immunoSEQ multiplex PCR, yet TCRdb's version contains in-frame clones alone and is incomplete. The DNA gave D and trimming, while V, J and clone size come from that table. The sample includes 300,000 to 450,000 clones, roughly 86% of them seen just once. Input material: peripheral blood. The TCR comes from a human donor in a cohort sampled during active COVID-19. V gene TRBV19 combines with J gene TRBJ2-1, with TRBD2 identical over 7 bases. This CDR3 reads CASSTRAGRTYNEQFF. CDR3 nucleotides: TGTGCCAGTAGTACCCGAGCGGGGAGGACCTACAATGAGCAGTTCTTC.